The 7 T cell receptor beta chains given below trace back to one sample, sequenced in a study of blood T cell repertoires in COVID-19. The data were produced by immunoSEQ multiplex PCR, yet TCRdb's version contains in-frame clones alone and is incomplete. The sample lists tens of thousands of clones, around nine tenths occurring once. The sequenced sample consisted of peripheral blood. All receptors come from a man between 70 and 80 years old with acute or convalescent COVID-19.

This clone was detected only once. This chain connects TRBV19 to TRBJ2-7, with D maybe TRBD2 (5 bases). This CDR3 is built from 13 residues. The germline gives CDR1 LNHDA, CDR2 SQIVND (reference sequence). Deletions cut 5 bases from V and 2 bases from J, with 10 bases between. Written as DNA, the CDR3 is TGTGCCAGTAGTCTATCCGGGACCTACGAGCAGTACTTC. Translated, it gives CASSLSGTYEQYF.

This clone was recorded a few times. This sequence joins TRBV4-2 and TRBJ2-3; D uncertain. V lost 0 bases and J lost 1, with 17 bases in between. Germline V CDR1 and CDR2: LGHNA, YNFKEQ. The CDR3 length is 18 residues. In DNA, the CDR3 is TGTGCCAGCAGCCAAGACCGTGTTGGCCTAGTTCGCACAGATACGCAGTATTTT. It encodes CASSQDRVGLVRTDTQYF.

The V call is TRBV4-1, the J call TRBJ1-4, with 8 nucleotides matching TRBD1. This CDR3 spans 15 amino acids. Germline V gives CDR1 MGHRA, CDR2 YSYEKL. The J segment lost 8 bases and the V segment lost 4 bases, leaving 9 bases of the junction unmatched. As DNA, the CDR3 is TGCGCCAGCAGCCGGGACAGGCCGGGTGGAGAAAAACTGTTTTTT. It specifies CASSRDRPGGEKLFF.

This chain joins TRBV19 and TRBJ1-5; D might be TRBD1 (5 bases). The CDR3 sequence is 15 residues long. V was pared by 4 bases and J by 2 bases, with 12 bases between. Germline V gene sequence: CDR1 LNHDA, CDR2 SQIVND (reference sequence). DNA for the CDR3: TGTGCCAGTAGTAGGGAGGGGAGAGGCAATCAGCCCCAGCATTTT. Its translation: CASSREGRGNQPQHF.

This chain connects TRBV11-2 to TRBJ2-5; D unresolved. The V end was cut by 1 base, the J end by 1 base, with 7 bases between. CDR1 SGHAT and CDR2 FQNNGV come from the germline V gene. The CDR3 totals 14 residues. In DNA, the CDR3 is TGTGCCAGCAGCTTAGTAACGGGCCAAGAGACCCAGTACTTC. It specifies CASSLVTGQETQYF.

This chain connects TRBV7-2 to TRBJ1-1; 7 bases match TRBD1. This CDR3 is 14 amino acids long. Germline loops: CDR1 SGHTA, CDR2 FQGNSA. The V gene end was trimmed by 3 bases and the J gene end by 1 base; junction bases not matched to a gene: 2. The CDR3 bases are TGTGCCAGCAGCTTTCGACAGGGGAACACTGAAGCTTTCTTT. Amino acid sequence: CASSFRQGNTEAFF. Based on the CDR3 plus reference TRBV7-2 and TRBJ1-1, the full variable domain is GAGVSQSPSNKVTEKGKDVELRCDPISGHTALYWYRQSLGQGLEFLIYFQGNSAPDKSGLPSDRFSAERTGGSVSTLTIQRTQQEDSAVYLCASSFRQGNTEAFFGQGTRLTVV.

The chain recombines TRBV2 with TRBJ2-7, with 9 positions matching TRBD2. CDR1 is SNHLY and CDR2 is FYNNEI in the germline V gene. V gave up 11 bases and J gave up 2 bases; unmatched junction bases: 4. This CDR3 has 12 amino acids. CDR3 region: CAGLANPYEQYF. CDR3 DNA: TGTGCCGGACTAGCGAACCCCTACGAGCAGTACTTC.